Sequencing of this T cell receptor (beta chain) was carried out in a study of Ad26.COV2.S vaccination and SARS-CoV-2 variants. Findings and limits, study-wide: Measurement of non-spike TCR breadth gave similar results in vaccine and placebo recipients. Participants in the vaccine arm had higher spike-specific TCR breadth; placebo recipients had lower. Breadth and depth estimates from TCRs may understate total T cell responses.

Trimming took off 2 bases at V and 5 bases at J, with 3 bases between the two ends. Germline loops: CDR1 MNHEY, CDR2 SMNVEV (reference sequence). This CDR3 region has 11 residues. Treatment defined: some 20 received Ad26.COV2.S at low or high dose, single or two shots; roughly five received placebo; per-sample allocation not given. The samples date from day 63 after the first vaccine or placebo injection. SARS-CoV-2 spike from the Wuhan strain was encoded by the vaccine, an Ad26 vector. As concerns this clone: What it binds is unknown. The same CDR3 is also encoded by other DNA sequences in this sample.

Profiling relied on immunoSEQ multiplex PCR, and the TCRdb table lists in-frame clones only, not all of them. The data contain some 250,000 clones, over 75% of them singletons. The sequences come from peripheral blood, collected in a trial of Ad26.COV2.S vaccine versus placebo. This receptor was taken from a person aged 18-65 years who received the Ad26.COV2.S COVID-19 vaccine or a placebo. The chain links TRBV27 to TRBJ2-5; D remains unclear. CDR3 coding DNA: TGTGCCAGCAGTTTAGGGGAGACCCAGTACTTC. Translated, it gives CASSLGETQYF.